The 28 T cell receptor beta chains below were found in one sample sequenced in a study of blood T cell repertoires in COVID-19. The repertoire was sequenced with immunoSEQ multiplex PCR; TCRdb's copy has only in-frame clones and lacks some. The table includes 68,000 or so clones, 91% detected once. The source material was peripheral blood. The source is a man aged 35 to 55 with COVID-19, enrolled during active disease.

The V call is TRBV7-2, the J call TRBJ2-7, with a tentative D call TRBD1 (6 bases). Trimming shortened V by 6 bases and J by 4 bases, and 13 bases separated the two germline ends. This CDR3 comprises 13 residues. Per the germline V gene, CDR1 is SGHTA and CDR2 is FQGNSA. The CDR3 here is CASSTTGLYEQYF. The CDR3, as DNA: TGTGCCAGCAGTACCACAGGGTTATACGAGCAGTACTTC. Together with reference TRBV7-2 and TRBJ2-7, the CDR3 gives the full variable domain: GAGVSQSPSNKVTEKGKDVELRCDPISGHTALYWYRQSLGQGLEFLIYFQGNSAPDKSGLPSDRFSAERTGGSVSTLTIQRTQQEDSAVYLCASSTTGLYEQYFGPGTRLTVT.

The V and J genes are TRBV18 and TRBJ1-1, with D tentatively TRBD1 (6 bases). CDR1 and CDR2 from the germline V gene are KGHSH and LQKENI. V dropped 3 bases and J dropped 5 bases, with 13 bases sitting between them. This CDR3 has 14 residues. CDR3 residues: CASSPGGADTEAFF. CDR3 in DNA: TGTGCCAGCTCACCTGGGGGGGCTGATACTGAAGCTTTCTTT.

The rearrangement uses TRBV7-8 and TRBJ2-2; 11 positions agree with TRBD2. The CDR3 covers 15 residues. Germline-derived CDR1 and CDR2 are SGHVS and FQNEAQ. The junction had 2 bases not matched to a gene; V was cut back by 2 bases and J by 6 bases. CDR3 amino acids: CASSLQLAGAGELFF. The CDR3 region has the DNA TGTGCCAGCAGCTTACAACTAGCGGGAGCCGGGGAGCTGTTTTTT.

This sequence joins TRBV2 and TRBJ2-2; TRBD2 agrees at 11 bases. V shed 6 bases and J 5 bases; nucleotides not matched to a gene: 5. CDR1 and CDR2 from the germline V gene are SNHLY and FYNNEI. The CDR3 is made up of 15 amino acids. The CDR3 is CASRETSGDTGELFF. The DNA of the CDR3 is TGTGCCAGCAGGGAGACTAGCGGGGATACCGGGGAGCTGTTTTTT.

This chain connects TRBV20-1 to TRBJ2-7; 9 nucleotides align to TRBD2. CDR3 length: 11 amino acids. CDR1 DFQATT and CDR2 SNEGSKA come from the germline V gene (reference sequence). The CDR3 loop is CRVAGAYEQYF. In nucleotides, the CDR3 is TGCAGGGTAGCGGGGGCTTACGAGCAGTACTTC.

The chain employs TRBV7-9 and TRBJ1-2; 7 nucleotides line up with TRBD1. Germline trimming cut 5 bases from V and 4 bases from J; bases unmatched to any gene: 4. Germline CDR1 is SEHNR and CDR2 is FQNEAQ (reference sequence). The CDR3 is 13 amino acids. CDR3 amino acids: CASSLGTAYGYTF. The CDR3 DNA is TGTGCCAGCAGCCTCGGGACAGCCTATGGCTACACCTTC.

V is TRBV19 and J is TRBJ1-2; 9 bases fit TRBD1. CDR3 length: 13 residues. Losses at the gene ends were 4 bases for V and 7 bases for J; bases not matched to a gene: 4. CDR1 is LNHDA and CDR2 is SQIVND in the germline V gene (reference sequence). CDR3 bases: TGTGCCAGTAGTAGTAACAGGGGGCCTGGCTACACCTTC. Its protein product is CASSSNRGPGYTF.

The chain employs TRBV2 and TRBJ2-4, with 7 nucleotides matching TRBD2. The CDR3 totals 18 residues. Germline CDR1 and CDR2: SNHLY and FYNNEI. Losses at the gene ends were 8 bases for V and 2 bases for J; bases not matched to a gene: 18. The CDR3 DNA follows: TGTGCCAGCGAACAGACTAGCAGGTCGGTCTCCTCCAAAAACATTCAGTACTTC. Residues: CASEQTSRSVSSKNIQYF.

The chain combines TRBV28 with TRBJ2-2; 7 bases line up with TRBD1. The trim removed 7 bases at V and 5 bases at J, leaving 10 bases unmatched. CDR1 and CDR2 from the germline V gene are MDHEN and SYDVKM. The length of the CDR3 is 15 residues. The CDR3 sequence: CASTIRTGRTGELFF. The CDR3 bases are TGTGCCAGCACGATTCGGACAGGCCGGACCGGGGAGCTGTTTTTT.

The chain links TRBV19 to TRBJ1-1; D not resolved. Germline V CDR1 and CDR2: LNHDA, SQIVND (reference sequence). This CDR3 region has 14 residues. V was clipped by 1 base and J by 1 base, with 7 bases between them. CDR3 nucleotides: TGTGCCAGTAGTATAGTTGCAGAGAACACTGAAGCTTTCTTT. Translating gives CASSIVAENTEAFF.

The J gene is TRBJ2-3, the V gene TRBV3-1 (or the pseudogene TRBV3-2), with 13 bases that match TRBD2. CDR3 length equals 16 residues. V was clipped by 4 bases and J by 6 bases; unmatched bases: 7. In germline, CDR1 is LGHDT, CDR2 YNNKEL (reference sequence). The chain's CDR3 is CASSRVTSGGKDTQYF. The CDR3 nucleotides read TGTGCCAGCAGCCGAGTGACTAGCGGGGGGAAGGATACGCAGTATTTT.

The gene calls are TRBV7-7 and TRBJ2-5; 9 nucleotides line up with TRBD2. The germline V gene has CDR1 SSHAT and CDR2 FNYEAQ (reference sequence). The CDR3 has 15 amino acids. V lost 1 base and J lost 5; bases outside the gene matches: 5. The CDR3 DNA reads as TGTGCCAGCAGCTTAGGGCTAGCGGGGATGGAGACCCAGTACTTC. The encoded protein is CASSLGLAGMETQYF.

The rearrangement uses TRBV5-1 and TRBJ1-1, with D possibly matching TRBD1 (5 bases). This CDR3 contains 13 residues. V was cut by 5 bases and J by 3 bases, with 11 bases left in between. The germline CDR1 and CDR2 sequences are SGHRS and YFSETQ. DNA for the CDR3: TGCGCCAGCAGGGCTATAGGGGACACTGAAGCTTTCTTT. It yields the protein CASRAIGDTEAFF.

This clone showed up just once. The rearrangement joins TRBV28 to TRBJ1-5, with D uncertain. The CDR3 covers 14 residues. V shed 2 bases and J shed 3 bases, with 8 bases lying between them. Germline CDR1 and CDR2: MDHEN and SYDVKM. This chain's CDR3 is CASSLGQDNQPQHF. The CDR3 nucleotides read TGTGCCAGCAGTTTAGGTCAGGACAATCAGCCCCAGCATTTT.

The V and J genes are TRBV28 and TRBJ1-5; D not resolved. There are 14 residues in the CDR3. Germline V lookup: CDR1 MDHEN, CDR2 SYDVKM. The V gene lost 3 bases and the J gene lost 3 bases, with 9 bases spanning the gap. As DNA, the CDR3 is TGTGCCAGCAGTTTTACCAGGTACAATCAGCCCCAGCATTTT. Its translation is CASSFTRYNQPQHF.

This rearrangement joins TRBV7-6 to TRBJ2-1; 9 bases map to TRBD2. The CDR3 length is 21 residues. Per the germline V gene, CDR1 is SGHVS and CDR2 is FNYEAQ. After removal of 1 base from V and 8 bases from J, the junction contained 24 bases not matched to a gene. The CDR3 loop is CASSLGGRAISGGQWYDEQFF. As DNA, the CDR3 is TGTGCCAGCAGCTTAGGTGGTAGGGCGATTAGCGGGGGTCAATGGTACGATGAGCAGTTCTTC.

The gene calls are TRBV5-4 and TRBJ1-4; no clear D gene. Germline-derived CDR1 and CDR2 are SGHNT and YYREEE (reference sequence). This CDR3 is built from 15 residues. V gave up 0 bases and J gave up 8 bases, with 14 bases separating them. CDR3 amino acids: CASSLAGSQSEKLFF. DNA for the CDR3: TGTGCCAGCAGCTTGGCGGGGAGTCAGTCAGAAAAACTGTTTTTT. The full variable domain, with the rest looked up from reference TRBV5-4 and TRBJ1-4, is ETGVTQSPTHLIKTRGQQVTLRCSSQSGHNTVSWYQQALGQGPQFIFQYYREEENGRGNFPPRFSGLQFPNYSSELNVNALELDDSALYLCASSLAGSQSEKLFFGSGTQLSVL.

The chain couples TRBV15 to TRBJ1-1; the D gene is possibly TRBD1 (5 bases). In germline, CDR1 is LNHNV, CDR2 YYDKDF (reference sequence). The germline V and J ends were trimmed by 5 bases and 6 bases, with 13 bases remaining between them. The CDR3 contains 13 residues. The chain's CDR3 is CATSPRRDAEAFF. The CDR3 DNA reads TGTGCCACCAGCCCCCGGCGGGACGCTGAAGCTTTCTTT.

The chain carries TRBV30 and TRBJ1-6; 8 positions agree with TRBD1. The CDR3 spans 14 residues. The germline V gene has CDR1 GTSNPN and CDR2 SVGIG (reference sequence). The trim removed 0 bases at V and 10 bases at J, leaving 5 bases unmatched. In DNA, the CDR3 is TGTGCCTGGAGTGTACCGACAGGGGACTCACCCCTCCACTTT. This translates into CAWSVPTGDSPLHF.

CDR3 residues: CASSLAGRGGAGTDTQYF. The CDR3 DNA is TGTGCCAGCAGCTTAGCGGGTCGCGGGGGGGCCGGTACAGATACGCAGTATTTT. V and J are TRBV11-2 and TRBJ2-3; 9 bases line up with TRBD2. This CDR3 has 18 amino acids. The trim removed 1 base at V and 3 bases at J, leaving 11 bases unmatched. Germline lookup yields CDR1 SGHAT and CDR2 FQNNGV.

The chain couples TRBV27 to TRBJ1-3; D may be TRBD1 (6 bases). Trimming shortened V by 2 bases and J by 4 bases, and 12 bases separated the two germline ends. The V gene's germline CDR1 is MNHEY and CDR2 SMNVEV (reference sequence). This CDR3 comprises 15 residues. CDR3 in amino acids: CASSLVWGLGNTIYF. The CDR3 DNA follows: TGTGCCAGCAGTTTAGTCTGGGGGCTCGGAAACACCATATATTTT.

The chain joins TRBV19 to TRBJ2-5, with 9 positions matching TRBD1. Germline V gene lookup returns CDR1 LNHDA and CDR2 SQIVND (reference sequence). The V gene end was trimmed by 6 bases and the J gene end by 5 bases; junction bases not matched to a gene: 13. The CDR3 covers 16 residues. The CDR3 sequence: CASSDLTGTGRETQYF. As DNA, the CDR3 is TGTGCCAGTAGCGACCTTACCGGGACAGGGAGGGAGACCCAGTACTTC.

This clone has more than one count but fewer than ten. The CDR3 coding sequence is TGTGCCAGCGCTGTCGTGGGACAGGGTTCTGGAAACACCATATATTTT. This sequence encodes CASAVVGQGSGNTIYF. The chain combines TRBV28 with TRBJ1-3; 9 bases agree with TRBD1. Germline CDR1 is MDHEN and CDR2 is SYDVKM. V lost 8 bases, J lost 1 base, and 9 bases stayed unmatched. This CDR3 spans 16 amino acids.

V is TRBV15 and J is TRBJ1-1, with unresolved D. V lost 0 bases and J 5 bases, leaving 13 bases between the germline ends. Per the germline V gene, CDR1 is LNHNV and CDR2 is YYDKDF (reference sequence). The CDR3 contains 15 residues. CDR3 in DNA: TGTGCCACCAGCAGAGATTTCAAGGAGGCGACTGAAGCTTTCTTT. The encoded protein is CATSRDFKEATEAFF.

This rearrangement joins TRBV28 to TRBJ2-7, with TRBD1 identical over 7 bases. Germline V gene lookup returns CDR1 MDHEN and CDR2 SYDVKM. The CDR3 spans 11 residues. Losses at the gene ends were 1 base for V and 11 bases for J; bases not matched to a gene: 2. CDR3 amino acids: CASSLSTGKYF. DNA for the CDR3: TGTGCCAGCAGTTTATCGACAGGGAAGTACTTC.

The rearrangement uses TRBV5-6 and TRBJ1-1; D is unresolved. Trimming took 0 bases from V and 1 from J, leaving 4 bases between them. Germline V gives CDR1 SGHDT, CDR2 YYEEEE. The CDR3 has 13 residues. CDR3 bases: TGTGCCAGCAGCTTGGGCGAGAACACTGAAGCTTTCTTT. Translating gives CASSLGENTEAFF.

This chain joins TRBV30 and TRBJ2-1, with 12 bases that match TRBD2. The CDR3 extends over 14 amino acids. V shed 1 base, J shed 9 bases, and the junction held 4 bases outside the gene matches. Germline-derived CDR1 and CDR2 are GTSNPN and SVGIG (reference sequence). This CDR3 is CAWSASGGAGEQFF. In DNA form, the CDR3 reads TGTGCCTGGAGTGCTAGCGGGGGGGCCGGTGAGCAGTTCTTC.

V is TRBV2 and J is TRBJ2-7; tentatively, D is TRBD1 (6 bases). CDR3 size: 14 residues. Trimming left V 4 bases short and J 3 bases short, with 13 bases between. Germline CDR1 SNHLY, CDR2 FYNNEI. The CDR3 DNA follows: TGTGCCAGCAGTGTTGTAGGGGGAAACTACGAGCAGTACTTC. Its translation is CASSVVGGNYEQYF. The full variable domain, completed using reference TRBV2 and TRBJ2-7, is EPEVTQTPSHQVTQMGQEVILRCVPISNHLYFYWYRQILGQKVEFLVSFYNNEISEKSEIFDDQFSVERPDGSNFTLKIRSTKLEDSAMYFCASSVVGGNYEQYFGPGTRLTVT.